The clone carrying this T cell receptor beta chain was detected a few times. The data derive from a study of tumour-infiltrating T cells in Burkitt lymphoma. TCRdb's table, derived via immunoSEQ multiplex PCR, lists solely in-frame clones and lacks some. This sample has roughly 630 clones, with roughly 96% found just once. The sample was tumor tissue. The sequence derives from a human donor with Burkitt lymphoma.

CDR3 in amino acids: CASSSTGVGTEAFF. The CDR3 nucleotides read TGTGCCAGCAGTTCAACAGGGGTGGGCACTGAAGCTTTCTTT. J is TRBJ1-1 and V is TRBV28; 7 bases agree with TRBD1. The CDR3 covers 14 residues. Germline V gene sequence: CDR1 MDHEN, CDR2 SYDVKM. V trimming: 4 bases; J trimming: 4 bases; junction bases outside the gene matches: 6.